This T cell receptor (beta chain) came from a study of lymphopenia after photon versus proton radiotherapy. General study results and limits: Under photons, naive T cells and diversity fell while effector/memory populations rose. After the lymphocyte nadir, photon-treated repertoires showed oligoclonal expansion, especially of CD8+ Temra cells. Larger post-nadir TCR diversity loss correlated inversely with survival in deceased patients.

To note about this clone: Its antigen is unidentified.

Libraries were prepared by immunoSEQ multiplex PCR; TCRdb keeps only in-frame clonotypes and omits some of them. The top ten hold around 5.1% of the sample, which has around 160,000 clones, more than 85% seen once. Germline V gene data show CDR1 as SGHDN and CDR2 as FVKESK. V dropped 1 base and J dropped 10 bases, with 22 bases sitting between them. The CDR3 covers 17 residues. This clonotype originated in a man aged 50-60 years with gastric cancer. The source was peripheral blood, collected from a patient treated with photon-based radiotherapy. The chain uses TRBV14 and TRBJ1-4, with D possibly matching TRBD1 (5 bases). The CDR3 DNA reads as TGTGCCAGCAGCCAAGTCAACCCAGGAAGCATCCAGGGAAAACTGTTTTTT. Translated: CASSQVNPGSIQGKLFF. Full variable domain (missing parts from reference TRBV14 and TRBJ1-4): EAGVTQFPSHSVIEKGQTVTLRCDPISGHDNLYWYRRVMGKEIKFLLHFVKESKQDESGMPNNRFLAERTGGTYSTLKVQPAELEDSGVYFCASSQVNPGSIQGKLFFGSGTQLSVL.